This TCR beta chain was identified in a study of shared clonotypes between healthy human individuals (TCRdb year 2020). Context from the whole study: A couple of women and three men aged 18 to 49 years were included in the cohort. The study deeply sequenced blood TCR repertoires of about 5 healthy adults to estimate repertoire size and the extent of clonotype sharing between individuals. Per donor, three plates each were used for CD4 naive and CD4 memory, two for CD8 naive, and one for CD8 memory. Per donor, leukapheresis produced somewhere between about 0.94 and 9.5 billion PBMCs. To increase sequencing depth and limit assay-specific biases, different laboratories used diverse techniques to prepare libraries and sequence TCR repertoires.

The donors were healthy, HIV-negative adults with no recently reported acute infections or vaccinations. Only Caucasian adults living in Nashville, Tennessee, USA were represented among the donors. CD4+ T cells were enriched by magnetic negative selection; naive cells were then positively selected on CD45RA, and the negative fraction formed the memory subset. Blood was obtained by leukapheresis, after which PBMCs were separated by Ficoll-Histopaque density gradient centrifugation and cryopreserved in liquid nitrogen vapor phase. Purity and quantity of every magnetically sorted T cell population were checked by analytical flow cytometry. From each sorted fraction, genomic DNA was isolated and quantified by UV absorbance on a Nanodrop 2000c. At the junction V is shortened by 7 bases and J by 0 bases, with 10 bases in between. CDR1 and CDR2 are read off the germline V gene (reference sequence) as MNHNY and SVGAGI. Spanning cysteine to phenylalanine, the CDR3 consists of 14 amino acids. Only the CDR3 DNA stays, 42 bases, in frame from base 1.

A remark on this clone: What antigen it recognizes has not been identified. Within one base of it there is no much larger clone, and no base qualities were kept.

The investigation overall reported the following: Higher generation probabilities were observed for clonotypes shared by all four sorted-subset donors than for non-shared clonotypes. Estimated clonotype richness was generally larger for naive than for memory subsets. Because the study included a small number of donors, the genetic and exposure-history diversity represented was limited. When a handful of donors were compared, the shared fraction of clonotypes was around 5% for naive CD4, less than 4% for naive CD8, about 2.4% for memory CD4, and 0.4% for memory CD8. Based on pairwise subsampling, the degree of clonotype sharing among donors was expected to be affected by sequencing depth. Sampling was restricted to blood, and TCR repertoires in tissues likely differ from the TCR repertoires found in blood. Even with the large sequencing depth, rarefaction of the sorted-subset datasets indicated that sequencing was incomplete.

Using the deep immunoSEQ assay, multiplex PCR amplified TCR CDR3 regions from genomic DNA. For each cell subset, the extracted genomic DNA was distributed evenly across all wells of several immunoSEQ 96-well plates, and each plate served as one replicate. For sorted subsets, about 0.2 ug genomic DNA, equal to 30,000 to 35,000 T cell genomes, was loaded into each replicate PCR. The purified libraries were quantified using a Qubit 3.0 fluorometer, sized with a Bioanalyzer 2100, and then quantified again using the KAPA Library Quantification kit. A separate single-read 150-cycle Illumina NextSeq 550 flow cell was used to sequence each immunoSEQ 96-well plate. The authors processed their data as follows. Because only junctional sequences without quality scores were contained in the immunoSEQ output, filtering matching that applied to full-length reads could not be performed. To assign V/J genes and CDR3, sequences were annotated against IMGT germline references using PyIR, a Python wrapper for IgBLAST v1.9. Any read was removed if the V/J assignment was weak (E-value above 1e-6), the CDR3 was missing, or the read contained stop codons, out-of-frame junctions, or ambiguous translated residues. V3J clonotypes were defined as sequences sharing an identical inferred V gene, J gene, and CDR3 amino acid sequence. Percentage overlap between repertoires was computed as shared unique clonotypes divided by the size of the smaller repertoire. Repertoire richness was assessed with RTK rarefaction, the Chao1 estimator, and Recon v2.1 estimates of unobserved clonotypes. OLGA was used to compute generation probabilities for all TCRbeta clonotypes that the gDNA method yielded from a handful of donors. This is the immuneACCESS table as TCRdb keeps it, with only in-frame sequences that have V and J called. A part of the clones is gone; compared with another copy, unresolved V genes explain less than half, and the rest is unexplained. That table is the source of V, J and clone size, and D and trimming were worked out from the DNA. The table for this sample lists under 600,000 clones; about 96% of them were counted only once. The ten largest clones represent approximately 0.067% of the sample.

The sequence joins TRBV6-6 to TRBJ2-1, with the D call tentatively TRBD1 or TRBD2, each fitting 5 bases. Sequenced sample: naive CD4+ T cells sorted from blood. The sample's cell subset or site label is to be understood as: CD45RA+ positively selected. This receptor was identified in a woman aged 30 to 39 in good health. The DNA is as follows: TGTGCCAGCACTCGGGACCACTCCTACAATGAGCAGTTCTTC. Its product reads: CASTRDHSYNEQFF.